The 17 T cell receptor beta chains below all came from one sample that was sequenced in a study of PD-1 blockade in mismatch repair-deficient tumors. The protocol was immunoSEQ multiplex PCR, while the TCRdb copy is restricted to in-frame clones and leaves out a portion. Among some 16,000 clones listed, roughly 80% were seen once. No antigens are known for them. Regarding time point: roughly 10-day in vitro stimulation with candidate neoantigen peptide 5. The sequencing here drew on cells cultured in vitro, taken from a patient treated with pembrolizumab. The receptor set was obtained from an adult with mismatch repair-deficient cancer.

This clone has only a few counts. The rearrangement joins TRBV27 to TRBJ2-1, with D tentatively TRBD1 (5 bases). Trimming removed 6 bases at V and 0 bases at J, with 12 bases between. The germline V gene encodes CDR1 MNHEY and CDR2 SMNVEV (reference sequence). The CDR3 contains 15 residues. This CDR3 reads CASSLDRSSYNEQFF. The DNA for the CDR3 is TGTGCCAGCAGCCTCGACAGAAGCTCCTACAATGAGCAGTTCTTC.

V gene TRBV4-1 combines with J gene TRBJ2-2, with TRBD2 identical over 7 bases. Trimming at V came to 0 bases and at J to 4 bases, leaving 5 bases not matched to a gene. Per germline, CDR1 MGHRA and CDR2 YSYEKL. This CDR3 contains 16 residues. The CDR3 nucleotides read TGCGCCAGCAGCCAAGAGGGAGCGGGAAGCACCGGGGAGCTGTTTTTT. Encoded protein: CASSQEGAGSTGELFF.

The DNA for the CDR3 is TGTGCCAGCAGTTACCCCACCGGAACGGGACAAGAGACCCAGTACTTC. Protein product: CASSYPTGTGQETQYF. The genes are TRBV6-6 and TRBJ2-5, with D possibly being TRBD2 (5 bases). The CDR3 covers 16 residues. V lost 2 bases, J lost 2 bases, and 15 bases lay in between. Germline V lookup: CDR1 MNHNY, CDR2 SVGAGI (reference sequence).

The rearrangement joins TRBV5-1 to TRBJ2-2; the D gene is possibly TRBD1 (6 bases). The CDR3 is 14 residues long. Germline V gene lookup returns CDR1 SGHRS and CDR2 YFSETQ. Trimming stripped 5 bases from V and 0 bases from J, with 8 bases between. CDR3 sequence: CASSRQANTGELFF. The CDR3 coding sequence is TGCGCCAGCAGTCGACAGGCGAACACCGGGGAGCTGTTTTTT.

The chain links TRBV19 to TRBJ1-5; weak D call: TRBD1 (6 bases). Trimming took 10 bases from V and 6 from J, leaving 13 bases between them. The CDR3 consists of 12 residues. CDR1 and CDR2 (germline): LNHDA, SQIVND (reference sequence). CDR3 amino acids: CATRGAGQPQHF. The CDR3 DNA is TGTGCCACCCGGGGGGCAGGTCAGCCCCAGCATTTT.

The CDR3 DNA follows: TGTGCCAGCTGGGGACTAGCGGGAGGGGCATCCTACGAGCAGTACTTC. Encoded protein: CASWGLAGGASYEQYF. The V and J genes are TRBV27 and TRBJ2-7, with 16 nucleotides matching TRBD2. V shed 8 bases and J 1 base; nucleotides not matched to a gene: 5. CDR3 size: 16 residues. Germline V gene sequence: CDR1 MNHEY, CDR2 SMNVEV (reference sequence).

This clone was detected only a few times. This sequence joins TRBV7-9 and TRBJ1-5; 7 bases line up with TRBD1. CDR3 size: 12 residues. The trim removed 1 base at V and 10 bases at J, leaving 1 base unmatched. CDR1 and CDR2 from the germline V gene are SEHNR and FQNEAQ (reference sequence). CDR3 residues: CASSLEGGPQHF. For the CDR3, the DNA is TGTGCCAGCAGCTTAGAAGGGGGCCCCCAGCATTTT.

The chain carries TRBV12-5 and TRBJ2-5; 7 bases line up with TRBD2. CDR3 length equals 18 residues. V dropped 0 bases and J dropped 3; count of bases not matched to a gene: 13. The germline CDR1 and CDR2 sequences are LGHNT and FRNRAP. The CDR3 spells CASGLVLGSGRPEETQYF. The CDR3 DNA sequence: TGTGCTAGTGGTTTGGTACTAGGTAGCGGGCGGCCGGAAGAGACCCAGTACTTC.

This chain connects TRBV6-6 to TRBJ2-3, with TRBD2 matching over 7 bases. V lost 5 bases to trimming and J lost 4 bases; unmatched junction nucleotides: 3. The CDR3 contains 13 residues. CDR1 and CDR2 from the germline V gene are MNHNY and SVGAGI (reference sequence). The CDR3 protein is CASSPAGSDTQYF. CDR3 sequence (DNA): TGTGCCAGCAGTCCAGCGGGGTCAGATACGCAGTATTTT.

The gene calls are TRBV7-8 and TRBJ2-1, with TRBD1 matching over 8 bases. Germline loops: CDR1 SGHVS, CDR2 FQNEAQ. Losses at the gene ends were 5 bases for V and 9 bases for J; bases not matched to a gene: 6. CDR3 length equals 13 residues. CDR3 sequence: CASSHQGAGEQFF. The CDR3 DNA sequence: TGTGCCAGCAGCCATCAGGGGGCCGGTGAGCAGTTCTTC.

The chain carries TRBV9 and TRBJ2-7; 7 nucleotides agree with TRBD1. The CDR3 consists of 15 residues. The germline CDR1 and CDR2 sequences are SGDLS and YYNGEE. Unmatched junction bases numbered 5, after V lost 1 base and J lost 1 base. CDR3 DNA: TGTGCCAGCAGCGTACAAGGGGGCACGTCCTACGAGCAGTACTTC. Its protein is CASSVQGGTSYEQYF.

This chain joins TRBV9 and TRBJ2-1; no reliable D call. The ends were cut back, 0 bases at V and 4 bases at J, with 11 bases in the middle. Germline CDR1 is SGDLS and CDR2 is YYNGEE. This CDR3 has 15 residues. CDR3 in DNA: TGTGCCAGCAGCGTAGTTTCAGGAGATTACAATGAGCAGTTCTTC. Protein: CASSVVSGDYNEQFF. The whole variable domain, filled in from reference TRBV9 and TRBJ2-1, reads DSGVTQTPKHLITATGQRVTLRCSPRSGDLSVYWYQQSLDQGLQFLIQYYNGEERAKGNILERFSAQQFPDLHSELNLSSLELGDSALYFCASSVVSGDYNEQFFGPGTRLTVL.

The rearrangement links TRBV5-1 to TRBJ2-1, with 7 bases identical to TRBD2. CDR1 SGHRS and CDR2 YFSETQ come from the germline V gene. V lost 0 bases, J lost 0 bases, and 3 bases stayed unmatched. The CDR3 runs to 16 residues. CDR3 bases: TGCGCCAGCAGCTTGGCCCTAGCGGACTCCTACAATGAGCAGTTCTTC. It yields the protein CASSLALADSYNEQFF. The full variable domain, completed using reference TRBV5-1 and TRBJ2-1, is KAGVTQTPRYLIKTRGQQVTLSCSPISGHRSVSWYQQTPGQGLQFLFEYFSETQRNKGNFPGRFSGRQFSNSRSEMNVSTLELGDSALYLCASSLALADSYNEQFFGPGTRLTVL.

V and J are TRBV28 and TRBJ2-7; D call uncertain. The ends were cut back, 8 bases at V and 0 bases at J, with 11 bases in the middle. The CDR3 totals 13 residues. The germline gives CDR1 MDHEN, CDR2 SYDVKM. The CDR3 DNA follows: TGTGCCAGCCGTACGGGCTACTCCTACGAGCAGTACTTC. Amino acids: CASRTGYSYEQYF.

The chain employs TRBV5-6 and TRBJ1-1; D is unresolved. The germline gives CDR1 SGHDT, CDR2 YYEEEE. The CDR3 extends over 19 amino acids. Between the trimmed V and J ends, which lost 0 bases and 1 base, there was a span of 22 bases. The CDR3 protein is CASSLVTAYPAGRNTEAFF. Here the CDR3 DNA reads TGTGCCAGCAGCTTGGTAACAGCTTATCCGGCCGGGAGGAACACTGAAGCTTTCTTT.

This sequence joins TRBV18 and TRBJ1-2, with 7 bases lining up with TRBD1. The CDR3 totals 14 residues. Germline V gives CDR1 KGHSH, CDR2 LQKENI. V gave up 5 bases and J gave up 4 bases; unmatched junction bases: 7. CDR3 region: CASSTTGTVYGYTF. The CDR3 DNA is TGTGCCAGCTCAACTACCGGGACAGTCTATGGCTACACCTTC.

The chain carries TRBV5-1 and TRBJ2-6; tentatively, D is TRBD2 (6 bases). CDR1 SGHRS and CDR2 YFSETQ come from the germline V gene. The V end lost 0 bases, the J end lost 2 bases, and 15 bases lay between the germline ends. CDR3 length equals 18 residues. DNA for the CDR3: TGCGCCAGCAGCTTGGGACTAGGAGAGAGTGCTGGGGCCAACGTCCTGACTTTC. Translating it yields CASSLGLGESAGANVLTF.